The 3 T cell receptor beta chains below all came from one sample that was sequenced in a study of T-cell memory formation after mild COVID-19. A single record per CDR3 protein comes from TCRdb applying MiXCR to the 5' RACE reads. Of approximately 300,000 distinct CDR3 sequences in the sample, about a sixth are singletons; the top ten hold around 22%. The sample comprised PBMCs or a T cell subset sorted from them (not recorded which). The receptors were gathered from a young man who had mild COVID-19 (a few samples of this study predate the infection). Cell type and time point are not known.

This sequence joins TRBV7-3 and TRBJ2-3; the D call may be TRBD1 or TRBD2 (5 bases each). The germline V gene has CDR1 SGHTA and CDR2 FQGTGA. Trimming removed 4 bases from V and 4 bases from J, with 12 bases in between. The CDR3 runs to 14 residues. The CDR3 DNA sequence: TGTGCCAGCAGCTCCTTGGGGCGGGCAGATACGCAGTATTTT. It encodes CASSSLGRADTQYF.

In its sample, this clonotype was seen many times. J is TRBJ2-5 and V is TRBV2, with 9 bases identical to TRBD2. With V trimmed by 10 bases and J by 4 bases, 13 bases remained unmatched. Germline CDR1 SNHLY, CDR2 FYNNEI. This CDR3 contains 15 residues. The CDR3 is CATSTRGGDSETQYF. The DNA of the CDR3 is TGTGCCACCTCAACACGCGGGGGGGATTCAGAGACCCAGTACTTC. Based on the CDR3 plus reference TRBV2 and TRBJ2-5, the full variable domain is EPEVTQTPSHQVTQMGQEVILRCVPISNHLYFYWYRQILGQKVEFLVSFYNNEISEKSEIFDDQFSVERPDGSNFTLKIRSTKLEDSAMYFCATSTRGGDSETQYFGPGTRLLVL.

The sample holds many counts of this clonotype. CDR3 loop: CASSTPSAAGTLAKNIQYF. The CDR3 DNA sequence: TGTGCCAGCAGCACCCCCTCCGCGGCAGGCACGTTAGCCAAAAACATTCAGTACTTC. The rearrangement links TRBV7-2 to TRBJ2-4, with D hard to call. V shed 5 bases and J shed 0 bases, with 23 bases lying between them. This CDR3 has 19 amino acids. Germline lookup yields CDR1 SGHTA and CDR2 FQGNSA.